This section outlines one T cell receptor (beta chain) sequence together with its context. This specimen belongs to a study of control samples from healthy donors and cancer patients. Profiled with immunoSEQ multiplex PCR; TCRdb holds only in-frame clones, not every one. Among about 160,000 clones listed, around 96% were seen once. The CDR3 totals 15 residues. Germline CDR1 MDHEN, CDR2 SYDVKM. The V end lost 7 bases, the J end lost 1 base, and 16 bases lay between the germline ends. This receptor was identified in a woman aged 25 to 39 in good health. The V gene is TRBV28, the J gene TRBJ2-5; D possibly uses TRBD1 or TRBD2 (5 bases each). Material for sequencing was blood. CDR3 coding DNA: TGTGCCAGCAACCCCCGGGACGGAAGCCAAGAGACCCAGTACTTC. Its protein is CASNPRDGSQETQYF.